This T cell receptor beta chain was recorded in a study of patients and donors after allogeneic stem cell transplantation. The CDR3 contains 17 residues. CDR1 and CDR2 (germline): KGHDR, SFDVKD. Losses at the gene ends were 3 bases for V and 0 bases for J; bases not matched to a gene: 7. From the RT-PCR reads, TCRdb called clonotypes with MiXCR, one entry per CDR3 protein. The sample records 410,000 or so distinct CDR3 sequences, approximately 16% being singletons. The sequence derives from a human donor who was either an allogeneic HSCT recipient or a stem cell or donor lymphocyte infusion donor (not recorded which). It is not recorded whose cells these are; they may come from a transplant donor. Sequencing was carried out using blood, either unsorted or a sorted T cell fraction (not recorded which). V gene TRBV24-1 combines with J gene TRBJ2-5; 9 nucleotides agree with TRBD1. This chain's CDR3 is CATSDPGQGQYQETQYF. CDR3 bases: TGTGCCACCAGTGATCCTGGACAGGGGCAGTACCAAGAGACCCAGTACTTC.